This TCR beta chain was sequenced during a study of blood T cell repertoires in COVID-19. Study as a whole: T cells, B-cell-depleted T cells, or PBMCs supplied cDNA or gDNA.

Sequencing was performed with immunoSEQ multiplex PCR; in TCRdb, only in-frame clones are kept and a portion is missing. The sample records some 110,000 clones, 82% being singletons. The germline V gene has CDR1 MNHEY and CDR2 SVGAGI. The CDR3 has 14 amino acids. Trimming cost V 6 bases and J 4 bases; bases outside gene matches: 6. The rearrangement links TRBV6-5 to TRBJ1-2; 9 bases fit TRBD1. The TCR was taken from a woman in her seventies with acute or convalescent COVID-19. Specimen: peripheral blood. The CDR3 loop reads CASRGDRGIYGYTF. The DNA for the CDR3 is TGTGCCAGCAGGGGAGACAGGGGGATCTATGGCTACACCTTC.